The 18 T cell receptor beta chains presented below share a single source sample, sequenced in a study of cytomegalovirus exposure and HLA in healthy donors. This table comes from immunoSEQ multiplex PCR, and its TCRdb copy is limited to in-frame clones, with some not included. Among 65,000 to 95,000 clones, approximately 95% were seen once, and the ten largest hold 3% to 3.5%. The sequencing sample was made of PBMCs. Receptors were obtained from a man aged 18 to 30 in good health and CMV-seronegative.

V usage is TRBV20-1 and J usage is TRBJ2-1; possible D gene TRBD1, 5 bases. Trimming took off 1 base at V and 9 bases at J, with 7 bases between the two ends. Germline lookup yields CDR1 DFQATT and CDR2 SNEGSKA (reference sequence). This CDR3 comprises 11 residues. The CDR3 protein is CSARGGAEQFF. In nucleotides, the CDR3 is TGCAGTGCTAGAGGGGGCGCTGAGCAGTTCTTC.

This chain connects TRBV30 to TRBJ1-2; no reliable D call. In germline, CDR1 is GTSNPN, CDR2 SVGIG (reference sequence). The CDR3 sequence is 13 residues long. The V and J ends lost 2 bases and 5 bases respectively, with 12 bases between them. CDR3 in amino acids: CAWSPGWGYGYTF. Here the CDR3 DNA reads TGTGCCTGGAGTCCGGGGTGGGGATATGGCTACACCTTC.

The chain carries TRBV5-5 and TRBJ2-5; maybe TRBD1 (6 bases). The CDR3 extends over 14 amino acids. The V gene's germline CDR1 is SGHKS and CDR2 YYEKEE (reference sequence). V was pared by 4 bases and J by 5 bases, with 15 bases between. CDR3 DNA: TGTGCCAGCAGCCAACAGGGATTGGGGGAGACCCAGTACTTC. Translating gives CASSQQGLGETQYF.

The rearrangement links TRBV5-6 to TRBJ1-4; 7 positions match TRBD1. Trimming took 7 bases from V and 7 from J; bases not matched to a gene: 4. This CDR3 is 12 amino acids long. The germline CDR1 and CDR2 sequences are SGHDT and YYEEEE. CDR3 bases: TGTGCCAGCTCAGGGGGAAGTGAAAAACTGTTTTTT. This codes for CASSGGSEKLFF.

This chain connects TRBV29-1 to TRBJ1-1; D may be TRBD1 (5 bases). V lost 3 bases and J lost 6, with 17 bases in between. The CDR3 is 14 amino acids. From germline, CDR1 is SQVTM and CDR2 ANQGSEA. The CDR3 here is CSVDFLRGPAEAFF. CDR3 DNA sequence: TGCAGCGTTGATTTCCTTAGGGGTCCTGCTGAAGCTTTCTTT.

This chain joins TRBV5-1 and TRBJ1-2; D is unresolved. Trimming took off 0 bases at V and 5 bases at J, with 5 bases between the two ends. The germline CDR1 and CDR2 sequences are SGHRS and YFSETQ. The CDR3 is made up of 12 amino acids. The CDR3 coding sequence is TGCGCCAGCAGCTTGGACAGTTATGGCTACACCTTC. It is translated as CASSLDSYGYTF.

V is TRBV30 and J is TRBJ2-7; D perhaps matches TRBD2 (6 bases). The CDR3 length is 14 residues. The germline CDR1 and CDR2 sequences are GTSNPN and SVGIG (reference sequence). V lost 0 bases and J 3 bases, leaving 12 bases between the germline ends. The CDR3 sequence: CAWSVGAGLYEQYF. The CDR3 nucleotides read TGTGCCTGGAGTGTTGGGGCGGGGCTCTACGAGCAGTACTTC.

The V and J genes are TRBV4-2 and TRBJ2-3, with D possibly TRBD2 on 6 matching bases. CDR3 length equals 18 residues. Trimming left V 0 bases short and J 3 bases short, with 19 bases between. Germline V gene lookup returns CDR1 LGHNA and CDR2 YNFKEQ. The DNA for the CDR3 is TGTGCCAGCAGCCAAGATGAGCGGGTCGCCAGCAGGACAGATACGCAGTATTTT. This gives the protein CASSQDERVASRTDTQYF.

The chain is built from TRBV7-9 and TRBJ1-2; no clear D gene. The V end lost 0 bases, the J end lost 8 bases, and 13 bases lay between the germline ends. From germline, CDR1 is SEHNR and CDR2 FQNEAQ (reference sequence). This CDR3 has 14 residues. CDR3 in DNA: TGTGCCAGCAGCTTAGCCACAGAGTCGATGGGCTACACCTTC. Encoded protein: CASSLATESMGYTF.

A word on this clone: No DNA is shown, since the ends of the CDR3 on it are uncertain; the CDR3 is the one TCRdb lists. The chain couples TRBV21-1 to TRBJ2-1; the table's D call, TRBD2, was not checked against the DNA. TRBV21-1 is tagged as a pseudogene. The CDR3 region is 18 residues in length, termini included. The CDR3 here is CASSGGWGAGAPYNEQFF.

The chain uses TRBV10-3 and TRBJ2-3, with D hard to call. V dropped 3 bases and J dropped 6 bases, with 16 bases sitting between them. The CDR3 is 15 residues long. The germline CDR1 and CDR2 sequences are ENHRY and SYGVKD. The CDR3 region is CAISDEATASDTQYF. The DNA for the CDR3 is TGTGCCATCAGTGATGAAGCTACCGCATCCGATACGCAGTATTTT.

This chain joins TRBV7-6 and TRBJ1-4, with TRBD1 identical over 9 bases. Trimming at V came to 1 base and at J to 7 bases, leaving 7 bases not matched to a gene. This CDR3 contains 16 residues. Germline-derived CDR1 and CDR2 are SGHVS and FNYEAQ. The CDR3 loop reads CASSLGPGQGLEKLFF. In DNA form, the CDR3 reads TGTGCCAGCAGCTTAGGGCCGGGACAGGGCCTTGAAAAACTGTTTTTT.

The gene calls are TRBV19 and TRBJ1-1; D is uncertain. V was cut by 5 bases and J by 1 base, with 8 bases left in between. CDR1 and CDR2 (germline): LNHDA, SQIVND (reference sequence). This CDR3 is built from 13 residues. The CDR3 sequence: CASSPSGNTEAFF. The CDR3 nucleotides are TGTGCCAGTAGTCCGTCGGGGAACACTGAAGCTTTCTTT.

The V call is TRBV27, the J call TRBJ1-2, with D perhaps matching TRBD1 (6 bases). The germline V gene encodes CDR1 MNHEY and CDR2 SMNVEV (reference sequence). This CDR3 has 15 residues. The ends were cut back, 5 bases at V and 3 bases at J, with 16 bases in the middle. Here the CDR3 DNA reads TGTGCCAGCAGTCCCTCGACAGGCCTTTACTATGGCTACACCTTC. As protein: CASSPSTGLYYGYTF.

The V gene is TRBV2, the J gene TRBJ2-3; possible D gene TRBD1, 5 bases. CDR3 size: 15 residues. V dropped 3 bases and J dropped 2 bases, with 12 bases sitting between them. The germline V gene has CDR1 SNHLY and CDR2 FYNNEI. The CDR3 spells CASSDKDKFTDTQYF. CDR3 bases: TGTGCCAGCAGTGATAAGGACAAATTCACAGATACGCAGTATTTT.

The chain recombines TRBV27 with TRBJ1-1, with TRBD1 identical over 9 bases. Germline loops: CDR1 MNHEY, CDR2 SMNVEV (reference sequence). V shed 4 bases and J 11 bases; nucleotides not matched to a gene: 11. The CDR3 length is 14 residues. In nucleotides, the CDR3 is TGTGCCAGCAGTTATCCGGGACAGGGTAATAGGGCTTTCTTT. Its translation: CASSYPGQGNRAFF.

V usage is TRBV6-1 and J usage is TRBJ2-7; TRBD2 aligns across 7 bases. This CDR3 spans 15 amino acids. V dropped 10 bases and J dropped 7; count of bases not matched to a gene: 19. The V gene's germline CDR1 is MNHNS and CDR2 SASEGT. Here the CDR3 DNA reads TGTGCCACCTATTATCGGGGACTACCGGTCGGGGAGCAGTACTTC. Translated, it gives CATYYRGLPVGEQYF.

This chain links TRBV6-1 with TRBJ1-2; 9 bases match TRBD1. V shed 6 bases, J shed 8 bases, and the junction held 4 bases outside the gene matches. In germline, CDR1 is MNHNS, CDR2 SASEGT. This CDR3 region has 12 residues. CDR3 sequence: CASSGQGRGYTF. Here the CDR3 DNA reads TGTGCCAGCAGCGGACAGGGGAGGGGCTACACCTTC.